Presented here are 21 T cell receptor beta chains from one specimen sequenced in a study of T cells in Graves' hyperthyroidism and ophthalmopathy. The TCR beta CDR3 regions underwent amplification using RNA transcripts as the source. RT-PCR in the first round (using the HTBI primer set) targeted the TCR CDR3. TCRdb re-called the multiplex PCR reads through MiXCR, storing one row per CDR3 protein. The sample records approximately 500,000 distinct CDR3 sequences, more than 45% being singletons. What was sequenced was peripheral blood or thyroid tissue (not recorded which). The source is a woman younger than 35 with Graves' hyperthyroidism.

There are many counts of this clonotype. The V call is TRBV12-3 or TRBV12-4, the J call TRBJ2-7; D ambiguous. The CDR3 has 14 residues. Trimming shortened V by 3 bases and J by 4 bases, and 13 bases separated the two germline ends. This CDR3 reads CASSFRGKLYEQYF. DNA of the CDR3: TGTGCCAGCAGTTTTCGCGGAAAGCTTTACGAGCAGTACTTC.

This clonotype was seen many times. V gene TRBV3-1 combines with J gene TRBJ2-7, with 9 bases fitting TRBD1. The junction had 2 bases not matched to a gene; V was cut back by 2 bases and J by 6 bases. This CDR3 comprises 13 residues. CDR1 is LGHDT and CDR2 is YNNKEL in the germline V gene (reference sequence). CDR3 region: CASSQRGQGEQYF. For the CDR3, the DNA is TGTGCCAGCAGCCAACGGGGACAGGGCGAGCAGTACTTC.

Concerning this clonotype: A much larger clone differs by one base, so this may be a read error. The chain carries TRBV9 and TRBJ1-6; D gene ambiguous. The CDR3 consists of 16 residues. Germline CDR1 SGDLS, CDR2 YYNGEE. CDR3 region: CAGSVRETSYNSPLHF. Written as DNA, the CDR3 is TGTGCCGGCAGCGTACGGGAGACGTCCTATAATTCACCCCTCCACTTT.

This clonotype was found many times. This chain connects TRBV20-1 to TRBJ2-2; D possibly matches TRBD1 or TRBD2 (5 bases each). The CDR3 contains 14 residues. The germline V and J ends were trimmed by 3 bases and 6 bases, with 14 bases remaining between them. CDR1 DFQATT and CDR2 SNEGSKA come from the germline V gene (reference sequence). The CDR3 protein is CSASIPGAPGELFF. Written as DNA, the CDR3 is TGCAGTGCTAGCATCCCCGGGGCGCCCGGGGAGCTGTTTTTT.

The table lists this clonotype with many counts. The rearrangement joins TRBV29-1 to TRBJ2-2, with TRBD1 matching 8 bases. The V segment lost 6 bases and the J segment 1 base; nucleotides outside the gene matches: 10. The CDR3 spans 16 residues. The germline gives CDR1 SQVTM, CDR2 ANQGSEA. This CDR3 is CSVDDTGTGNTGELFF. The CDR3 DNA sequence: TGCAGCGTAGATGATACCGGGACAGGGAACACCGGGGAGCTGTTTTTT.

Ten or more counts support this clonotype. The chain uses TRBV20-1 and TRBJ1-2; D gene unclear. This CDR3 comprises 15 residues. V was cut by 3 bases and J by 4 bases, with 18 bases left in between. Per the germline V gene, CDR1 is DFQATT and CDR2 is SNEGSKA (reference sequence). The CDR3 sequence: CSASRNGGLTYGYTF. CDR3 coding DNA: TGCAGTGCTAGTAGGAACGGAGGGTTGACCTATGGCTACACCTTC.

In this sample, this clonotype turned up many times. The chain links TRBV7-9 to TRBJ2-7, with D perhaps TRBD2 (6 bases). Trimming left V 0 bases short and J 5 bases short, with 14 bases between. The CDR3 spans 15 residues. Germline assignment: CDR1 SEHNR and CDR2 FQNEAQ (reference sequence). CDR3 coding DNA: TGTGCCAGCAGCTTAGCGTTCGGGAGTAGCCACGAGCAGTACTTC. This sequence encodes CASSLAFGSSHEQYF.

There are many counts of this clonotype. The chain combines TRBV11-3 with TRBJ1-1; no firm D call. Germline loops: CDR1 SGHNT, CDR2 YENEEA. This CDR3 comprises 15 residues. Between the trimmed V and J ends, which lost 0 bases and 0 bases, there was a span of 8 bases. CDR3 amino acids: CASSLDVRMNTEAFF. CDR3 nucleotides: TGTGCCAGCAGCTTAGATGTCAGGATGAACACTGAAGCTTTCTTT.

Remarks on this clonotype: A single base separates this from a much larger clone, so it may be a read error. The chain links TRBV5-1 to TRBJ1-6; unclear D gene. Germline V CDR1 and CDR2: SGHRS, YFSETQ. CDR3 length: 15 residues. With 2 bases removed from V and 4 bases from J, the gap between germline ends came to 10 bases. CDR3: CASSLRLVYNSPLHF. The DNA for the CDR3 is TGCGCCAGCAGCTTAAGATTAGTTTATAATTCACCCCTCCACTTT.

The rearrangement links TRBV18 to TRBJ1-1, with unresolved D. With 5 bases removed from V and 1 base from J, the gap between germline ends came to 14 bases. The CDR3 length is 15 residues. Germline CDR1 is KGHSH and CDR2 is LQKENI. In DNA form, the CDR3 reads TGTGCCAGCTCAGCCGACCACACTGGGAACACTGAAGCTTTCTTT. Translating it yields CASSADHTGNTEAFF.

The rearrangement joins TRBV2 to TRBJ2-2; D possibly corresponds to TRBD2 (5 bases). The CDR3 covers 11 residues. Germline CDR1 is SNHLY and CDR2 is FYNNEI. V shed 5 bases and J shed 15 bases, with 13 bases lying between them. The CDR3 DNA follows: TGTGCCAGCAGTCCCGGAGGAAGGTTGTTTTTT. It translates to CASSPGGRLFF.

This clonotype was seen at least ten times. This chain joins TRBV6-1 and TRBJ2-2, with 11 bases fitting TRBD2. This CDR3 comprises 16 residues. V trimming: 7 bases; J trimming: 4 bases; junction bases outside the gene matches: 8. Germline CDR1 and CDR2: MNHNS and SASEGT. In nucleotides, the CDR3 is TGTGCCAGCAAGGCTAGCGGGAGGTCGGGCACCGGGGAGCTGTTTTTT. Translated: CASKASGRSGTGELFF.

Note on this clonotype: With a much larger clone just one base away, this may be a read error. The chain is built from TRBV20-1 and TRBJ2-7, with TRBD1 identical over 7 bases. V shed 0 bases and J 2 bases; nucleotides not matched to a gene: 4. Per germline, CDR1 DFQATT and CDR2 SNEGSKA (reference sequence). This CDR3 has 14 amino acids. The CDR3 reads CSARDRDRTYEQYF. CDR3 nucleotides: TGCAGTGCTAGAGACCGGGACAGAACCTACGAGCAGTACTTC.

This clonotype was detected once. The V gene is TRBV29-1, the J gene TRBJ2-7, with TRBD2 identical over 7 bases. CDR1 and CDR2 from the germline V gene are SQVTM and ANQGSEA. Trimming cost V 8 bases and J 0 bases; bases outside gene matches: 7. The CDR3 consists of 13 residues. The chain's CDR3 is CSQLGTNSYEQYF. CDR3 in DNA: TGCAGCCAATTAGGGACTAACTCCTACGAGCAGTACTTC.

Note on this clonotype: Here the CDR3 omits its conserved ending phenylalanine or tryptophan, so a read error is the likely source. The limits of the CDR3 on the DNA are not certain, so only TCRdb's listed CDR3 is given. V gene TRBV5-4 combines with J gene TRBJ1-1; TRBD1, the D gene given by the table, was not confirmed from the DNA. Counting both end residues, the CDR3 totals 14 amino acids. Germline CDR1 and CDR2: SGHNT and YYREEE (reference sequence). The CDR3 region is CASSPGGVGQGSFL.

The table lists this clonotype with many counts. This chain connects TRBV20-1 to TRBJ1-5; 7 positions match TRBD1. The CDR3 has 15 residues. The J segment lost 0 bases and the V segment lost 6 bases, leaving 8 bases of the junction unmatched. CDR1 is DFQATT and CDR2 is SNEGSKA in the germline V gene (reference sequence). CDR3 residues: CSALGQIDSNQPQHF. CDR3 nucleotide sequence: TGCAGTGCGCTGGGACAGATCGATAGCAATCAGCCCCAGCATTTT.

This clonotype was counted at least ten times. The chain combines TRBV29-1 with TRBJ1-1; TRBD1 matches 9 bases. The CDR3 runs 14 residues. The germline V gene has CDR1 SQVTM and CDR2 ANQGSEA. Losses at the gene ends were 5 bases for V and 4 bases for J; bases not matched to a gene: 8. The CDR3 loop is CSVRTGGASTEAFF. CDR3 in DNA: TGCAGCGTTCGTACAGGGGGCGCGTCCACTGAAGCTTTCTTT.

DNA of the CDR3: TGTGCCAGCAGCAAAGGGACTAGCGGAGAAGAGACCCAGTACTTC. Protein product: CASSKGTSGEETQYF. V is TRBV7-3 and J is TRBJ2-5, with 11 bases aligning to TRBD2. This CDR3 is 15 amino acids long. Unmatched junction bases numbered 5, after V lost 5 bases and J lost 3 bases. Germline-derived CDR1 and CDR2 are SGHTA and FQGTGA.

This chain connects TRBV24-1 to TRBJ2-1; D is unresolved. V shed 0 bases and J shed 1 base, with 6 bases lying between them. The CDR3 is made up of 15 amino acids. The germline gives CDR1 KGHDR, CDR2 SFDVKD. CDR3 sequence reads: CATSDLRSSYNEQFF. CDR3 nucleotides: TGTGCCACCAGTGATTTGCGATCGTCCTACAATGAGCAGTTCTTC.

Comment on this clonotype: A much larger clone sits a single nucleotide away, making a read error possible. The rearrangement joins TRBV7-2 to TRBJ2-7; D is ambiguous. V lost 2 bases and J lost 2, with 10 bases in between. Germline assignment: CDR1 SGHTA and CDR2 FQGNSA. This CDR3 has 14 amino acids. The CDR3 DNA reads TGTGCCAGCAGCTTAAGCCGGCGGACCTACGAGCAGTACTTC. Translation gives CASSLSRRTYEQYF.

On this clonotype: This is likely a read error, given that the CDR3 carries no conserved phenylalanine or tryptophan at its end. No DNA is shown, since the ends of the CDR3 on it are uncertain; the CDR3 is the one TCRdb lists. The chain is built from TRBV12-3 or TRBV12-4 and TRBJ1-4; TRBD1 reflects the table's D call only, with no check against the DNA. The CDR3 is 8 amino acids long, termini counted. The CDR3 spells CASRWDRG.